This T cell receptor (beta chain) is drawn from a study of shared clonotypes between healthy human individuals. Points on this clone: Antigen unknown.

The V gene's germline CDR1 is LGHNA and CDR2 YSLEER. The CDR3 runs to 14 residues. Trimming removed 4 bases from V and 1 base from J, with 10 bases in between. General study points: Generation probability values for non-shared clonotypes were lower than those for clonotypes shared by all four donors. Among donors, clonotype sharing was expected to be affected by sequencing depth.

Every subset had its genomic DNA shared out evenly among several immunoSEQ plates. TCRdb keeps only in-frame clones here, not all; method: immunoSEQ multiplex PCR. The repertoire holds some 2,100,000 clones, more than 90% seen once, with roughly 0.13% in the top ten. This chain joins TRBV4-3 and TRBJ1-1; TRBD1 might be the D (5 bases). Sample: naive CD4+ T cells sorted from blood. The subset: CD45RA+ positively selected. This clonotype was sampled from a man aged 18 to 30 in good health. CDR3 region: CASSRTGENTEAFF. Written as DNA, the CDR3 is TGCGCCAGCAGCCGCACGGGGGAGAACACTGAAGCTTTCTTT.